A single sample gave rise to the 11 T cell receptor beta chains below, sequenced in a study of T cells in Graves' hyperthyroidism and ophthalmopathy. RNA transcripts gave rise to amplified TCR beta CDR3 regions. HTBI primers were employed in a first-round RT-PCR of the TCR CDR3. Each CDR3 protein is one row after TCRdb ran MiXCR on the multiplex PCR reads. Of approximately 640,000 distinct CDR3 sequences listed, about 45% were seen once; the top ten hold about 7.2%. Sequencing used peripheral blood or thyroid tissue (not recorded which). Source of these receptors: an adult man with Graves' disease, either hyperthyroidism or ophthalmopathy (not recorded which).

The V call is TRBV19, the J call TRBJ1-2; D gene unclear. Germline V gene lookup returns CDR1 LNHDA and CDR2 SQIVND (reference sequence). This CDR3 is 17 amino acids long. The V gene lost 9 bases and the J gene lost 2 bases, with 25 bases spanning the gap. The CDR3 protein is CASTSLGNAGRNYGYTF. As DNA, the CDR3 is TGTGCCAGCACCTCCCTCGGGAACGCCGGACGAAACTATGGCTACACCTTC.

This clonotype has ten or more counts. The J gene is TRBJ1-2, the V gene TRBV10-2; D is possibly TRBD1 (6 bases). V was cut by 6 bases and J by 1 base, with 18 bases left in between. CDR1 is WSHSY and CDR2 is SAAADI in the germline V gene. The CDR3 runs to 16 residues. CDR3 nucleotide sequence: TGCGCCAGCAGGGGTCTCCGGGACACCGATAACTATGGCTACACCTTC. Its protein is CASRGLRDTDNYGYTF.

The chain is built from TRBV12-3 or TRBV12-4 and TRBJ1-4; 7 bases match TRBD1. CDR3 length: 14 amino acids. V shed 3 bases and J 7 bases; nucleotides not matched to a gene: 5. The CDR3 region has the DNA TGTGCCAGCAGTTTGGCAGGGGGATCTGAAAAACTGTTTTTT. Its protein product is CASSLAGGSEKLFF.

This clonotype occurred many times. The chain combines TRBV20-1 with TRBJ2-7, with D unclear. Trimming left V 3 bases short and J 2 bases short, with 8 bases between. Germline CDR1 and CDR2: DFQATT and SNEGSKA (reference sequence). The CDR3 runs to 12 residues. The CDR3 nucleotides read TGCAGTGCTAGCGGCAGAGCCTACGAGCAGTACTTC. Encoded protein: CSASGRAYEQYF.

This clonotype was observed many times. The chain couples TRBV6-5 to TRBJ2-5; 10 bases line up with TRBD2. CDR3 length: 13 amino acids. Germline lookup yields CDR1 MNHEY and CDR2 SVGAGI. J lost 5 bases, V lost 7 bases, and 4 bases had no gene match. The CDR3 nucleotides are TGTGCCAGCATCGAGACTAGCGGGGAGACCCAGTACTTC. Its protein product is CASIETSGETQYF.

This chain joins TRBV15 and TRBJ1-2; D perhaps matches TRBD1 (5 bases). Deletions cut 0 bases from V and 2 bases from J, with 13 bases between. This CDR3 region has 16 residues. Germline CDR1 reads LNHNV; CDR2 reads YYDKDF (reference sequence). DNA of the CDR3: TGTGCCACCAGCAGAGATCACGAGACAGAAAACTATGGCTACACCTTC. Its translation: CATSRDHETENYGYTF.

Many counts were recorded for this clonotype. The chain recombines TRBV24-1 with TRBJ2-5; the match to TRBD2 covers 14 bases. With 4 bases clipped from V and 4 bases from J, the junction kept 7 bases outside the gene matches. CDR3 length equals 17 residues. The germline V gene encodes CDR1 KGHDR and CDR2 SFDVKD. The CDR3 spells CATSETSGLAGVETQYF. For the CDR3, the DNA is TGTGCCACCAGTGAGACCTCGGGACTAGCGGGAGTAGAGACCCAGTACTTC.

This clonotype has just a few counts. V is TRBV15 and J is TRBJ1-6; D ambiguous. The CDR3 sequence is 18 residues long. Germline V gene data show CDR1 as LNHNV and CDR2 as YYDKDF (reference sequence). Between the trimmed V and J ends, which lost 0 bases and 4 bases, there was a span of 16 bases. CDR3 in DNA: TGTGCCACCAGCAGAGATCTCCCTGAATCGTTATATAATTCACCCCTCCACTTT. Translating it yields CATSRDLPESLYNSPLHF.

The chain links TRBV20-1 to TRBJ2-5; D might be TRBD1 or TRBD2, each matching 5 bases. V was pared by 0 bases and J by 5 bases, with 16 bases between. CDR3 length: 15 amino acids. The germline V gene encodes CDR1 DFQATT and CDR2 SNEGSKA (reference sequence). This chain's CDR3 is CSARDEGRGWETQYF. The CDR3 nucleotides read TGCAGTGCTAGAGATGAGGGGCGCGGGTGGGAGACCCAGTACTTC.

This clonotype was seen only a few times. The chain employs TRBV19 and TRBJ1-6, with 8 bases identical to TRBD1. The length of the CDR3 is 16 residues. Unmatched junction bases numbered 8, after V lost 7 bases and J lost 3 bases. Germline V gene sequence: CDR1 LNHDA, CDR2 SQIVND (reference sequence). In DNA form, the CDR3 reads TGTGCCAGTACCCGGACAGGGAGCTTCTATAATTCACCCCTCCACTTT. Amino acids: CASTRTGSFYNSPLHF.

This clonotype was picked up many times. The chain has TRBV7-9 and TRBJ1-2; D call uncertain. Deletions cut 3 bases from V and 2 bases from J, with 7 bases between. The germline V gene encodes CDR1 SEHNR and CDR2 FQNEAQ (reference sequence). The CDR3 runs to 13 residues. CDR3 bases: TGTGCCAGCAGCTTGACACCCAACTATGGCTACACCTTC. This gives the protein CASSLTPNYGYTF.